This TCR beta chain stems from a study of blood T cell repertoires in COVID-19. TCRdb's table, derived via immunoSEQ multiplex PCR, lists solely in-frame clones and lacks some. The table records about 220,000 clones, more than 85% of them present only once. Germline V gene sequence: CDR1 ENHRY, CDR2 SYGVKD. The CDR3 has 15 amino acids. Unmatched junction bases numbered 6, after V lost 4 bases and J lost 3 bases. This clone occurred once. The chain couples TRBV10-3 to TRBJ1-5; 7 nucleotides align to TRBD1. Sequencing input: peripheral blood. This sequence was found in a woman between 50 and 59 years old with COVID-19, enrolled during active disease. The CDR3: CAISATGTDNQPQHF. Written as DNA, the CDR3 is TGTGCCATCAGTGCTACCGGGACAGACAATCAGCCCCAGCATTTT.